Listed below are T cell receptor beta chains from one sample, sequenced in a study of neurological immune-mediated disorders. A single record per CDR3 protein comes from TCRdb applying MiXCR to the 5' RACE reads. The repertoire holds around 20,000 distinct CDR3 sequences, with around an eighth as singletons. The sample taken for sequencing was PBMCs. The source of these receptors is a woman aged 55-70 years with HTLV-1-associated myelopathy (HAM/TSP). CDR3s include the opening cysteine and the closing phenylalanine or tryptophan. The order of the fields is clone size, D gene, J gene, V gene, CDR3 protein, CDR3 DNA. The D gene is left open where the match is weak. Where a row states a size, it is once, few, many or the class of an expanded clone; other rows omit it.

clone_size: -
d_call: -
j_call: TRBJ1-6
v_call: TRBV5-1
cdr3_aa: CASSFRDRDNSPLHF
cdr3_nt: TGCGCCAGCAGCTTCCGTGACAGAGATAATTCACCCCTCCACTTT

clone_size: many
d_call: TRBD1
j_call: TRBJ1-1
v_call: TRBV3-1
cdr3_aa: CASSHDRGVAEAFF
cdr3_nt: TGTGCCAGCAGCCATGACAGGGGAGTCGCTGAAGCTTTCTTT

clone_size: medium-sized
d_call: -
j_call: TRBJ2-2
v_call: TRBV6-2/TRBV6-3
cdr3_aa: CASSYEVGELFF
cdr3_nt: TGTGCCAGCAGTTACGAGGTCGGGGAGCTGTTTTTT

clone_size: few
d_call: -
j_call: TRBJ1-5
v_call: TRBV30
cdr3_aa: CAVQRGPNQPQHF
cdr3_nt: TGTGCCGTCCAGAGGGGACCAAATCAGCCCCAGCATTTT

clone_size: many
d_call: TRBD1
j_call: TRBJ1-3
v_call: TRBV5-1
cdr3_aa: CASSSGGTGNTIYF
cdr3_nt: TGCGCCAGCAGCTCAGGGGGCACTGGAAACACCATATATTTT

clone_size: few
d_call: TRBD1
j_call: TRBJ1-1
v_call: TRBV6-1
cdr3_aa: CASRETGWTTEAFF
cdr3_nt: TGTGCCAGCAGGGAGACAGGGTGGACCACTGAAGCTTTCTTT

clone_size: many
d_call: TRBD1
j_call: TRBJ1-4
v_call: TRBV7-8
cdr3_aa: CASSSDRVQEKLFF
cdr3_nt: TGTGCCAGCAGCTCGGACAGGGTACAGGAAAAACTGTTTTTT

clone_size: many
d_call: TRBD2
j_call: TRBJ2-1
v_call: TRBV5-6
cdr3_aa: CASASGSYNEQFF
cdr3_nt: TGTGCCAGCGCTAGCGGGTCCTACAATGAGCAGTTCTTC

clone_size: many
d_call: TRBD2
j_call: TRBJ2-5
v_call: TRBV20-1
cdr3_aa: CSATTGTSGRVSVETQYF
cdr3_nt: TGCAGTGCGACCACCGGGACTAGCGGGAGGGTATCTGTGGAGACCCAGTACTTC

clone_size: -
d_call: -
j_call: TRBJ2-2
v_call: TRBV5-1
cdr3_aa: CASSRDISSNTWELFF
cdr3_nt: TGCGCCAGCAGCCGCGACATATCCTCGAACACCTGGGAGCTGTTTTTT

clone_size: many
d_call: TRBD1
j_call: TRBJ2-2
v_call: TRBV10-2
cdr3_aa: CASSESIGQGYTGELFF
cdr3_nt: TGCGCCAGCAGTGAGTCAATTGGACAGGGGTACACCGGGGAGCTGTTTTTT

clone_size: few
d_call: -
j_call: TRBJ1-2
v_call: TRBV7-9
cdr3_aa: CASSSPRGDAYGYTF
cdr3_nt: TGTGCCAGCAGCTCCCCGCGAGGGGACGCCTATGGCTACACCTTC

clone_size: many
d_call: -
j_call: TRBJ1-4
v_call: TRBV29-1
cdr3_aa: CSVGGGEKLFF
cdr3_nt: TGCAGCGTTGGAGGGGGGGAAAAACTGTTTTTT

clone_size: many
d_call: TRBD1
j_call: TRBJ1-6
v_call: TRBV6-1
cdr3_aa: CASSEAEQGAGSPLHF
cdr3_nt: TGTGCCAGCAGTGAAGCCGAACAGGGGGCGGGATCACCCCTCCACTTT

clone_size: few
d_call: TRBD1
j_call: TRBJ2-7
v_call: TRBV5-1
cdr3_aa: CASSRGTSGQGYEQYF
cdr3_nt: TGCGCCAGCAGCCGGGGAACTTCGGGACAGGGTTACGAGCAGTACTTC

clone_size: many
d_call: -
j_call: TRBJ2-7
v_call: TRBV3-1
cdr3_aa: CASSQVGRSSYEEQYF
cdr3_nt: TGTGCCAGCAGCCAAGTAGGACGGTCCAGCTACGAAGAGCAGTACTTC

clone_size: -
d_call: -
j_call: TRBJ1-2
v_call: TRBV2
cdr3_aa: CASRTNYGTPDYGYTF
cdr3_nt: TGTGCCAGCAGGACAAATTACGGGACTCCTGACTATGGCTACACCTTC

clone_size: -
d_call: -
j_call: TRBJ2-1
v_call: TRBV20-1
cdr3_aa: CSARGQAPYEQFF
cdr3_nt: TGCAGTGCTAGAGGACAGGCACCCTACGAGCAGTTCTTC

clone_size: many
d_call: TRBD2
j_call: TRBJ2-7
v_call: TRBV9
cdr3_aa: CASSVDIGLAGNEQYF
cdr3_nt: TGTGCCAGCAGCGTAGACATCGGACTAGCGGGAAACGAGCAGTACTTC

clone_size: many
d_call: -
j_call: TRBJ2-1
v_call: TRBV7-2
cdr3_aa: CASSLVGTMTNEQFF
cdr3_nt: TGTGCCAGCAGCTTAGTAGGGACGATGACCAATGAGCAGTTCTTC

clone_size: many
d_call: -
j_call: TRBJ1-6
v_call: TRBV6-5
cdr3_aa: CASSSSQTQSPLHF
cdr3_nt: TGTGCCAGCAGTTCATCTCAGACCCAATCACCCCTCCACTTT

clone_size: many
d_call: TRBD1
j_call: TRBJ1-2
v_call: TRBV27
cdr3_aa: CASSPTPGQRPGGNYGYTF
cdr3_nt: TGTGCCAGCAGCCCCACGCCGGGACAGCGCCCTGGAGGGAACTATGGCTACACCTTC

clone_size: many
d_call: -
j_call: TRBJ2-7
v_call: TRBV7-8
cdr3_aa: CASRPLSGAAYEQYF
cdr3_nt: TGTGCCAGCAGACCCCTCTCGGGGGCAGCCTACGAGCAGTACTTC

clone_size: many
d_call: TRBD1
j_call: TRBJ1-5
v_call: TRBV5-6
cdr3_aa: CASSLDGRGPQPQHF
cdr3_nt: TGTGCCAGCAGCTTGGATGGCAGGGGGCCTCAGCCCCAGCATTTT

clone_size: once
d_call: -
j_call: TRBJ2-5
v_call: TRBV18
cdr3_aa: CASSPGARGQETQYF
cdr3_nt: TGTGCCAGCTCACCAGGGGCTAGGGGACAAGAGACCCAGTACTTC

clone_size: -
d_call: -
j_call: TRBJ2-7
v_call: TRBV5-1
cdr3_aa: CASSFYICSVGQFGYEQYF
cdr3_nt: -

clone_size: many
d_call: -
j_call: TRBJ2-7
v_call: TRBV3-1
cdr3_aa: CASSQAVTSGFEQYF
cdr3_nt: TGTGCCAGCAGCCAGGCCGTGACTAGTGGGTTCGAGCAGTACTTC

clone_size: many
d_call: -
j_call: TRBJ1-5
v_call: TRBV6-6
cdr3_aa: CASSYGDGLPGHF
cdr3_nt: TGTGCCAGCAGTTACGGGGACGGGTTACCAGGACATTTT

clone_size: medium-sized
d_call: TRBD1
j_call: TRBJ2-5
v_call: TRBV2
cdr3_aa: CASSLDRAETQYF
cdr3_nt: TGTGCCAGCAGCCTCGACAGGGCGGAGACCCAGTACTTC

clone_size: many
d_call: -
j_call: TRBJ1-2
v_call: TRBV27
cdr3_aa: CASSSPRHGQVGYTF
cdr3_nt: TGTGCCAGCAGTTCTCCTCGACACGGCCAGGTTGGCTACACCTTC

clone_size: many
d_call: -
j_call: TRBJ1-5
v_call: TRBV20-1
cdr3_aa: CSARDSGRQANQPQHF
cdr3_nt: TGCAGTGCTAGAGATTCGGGTCGCCAGGCCAATCAGCCCCAGCATTTT

clone_size: few
d_call: -
j_call: TRBJ1-5
v_call: TRBV24-1
cdr3_aa: CATSAQRNQPQHF
cdr3_nt: TGTGCCACCAGTGCCCAGCGTAATCAGCCCCAGCATTTT